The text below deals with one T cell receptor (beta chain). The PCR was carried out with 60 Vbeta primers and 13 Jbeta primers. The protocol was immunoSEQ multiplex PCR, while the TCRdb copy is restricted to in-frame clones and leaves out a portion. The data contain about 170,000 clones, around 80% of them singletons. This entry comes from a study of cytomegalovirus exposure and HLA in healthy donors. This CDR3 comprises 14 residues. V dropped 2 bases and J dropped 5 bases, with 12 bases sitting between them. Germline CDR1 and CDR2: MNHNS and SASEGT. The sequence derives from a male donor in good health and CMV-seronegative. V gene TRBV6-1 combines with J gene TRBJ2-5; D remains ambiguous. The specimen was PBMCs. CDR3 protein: CASSELGLGETQYF. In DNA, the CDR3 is TGTGCCAGCAGTGAACTAGGCTTGGGTGAGACCCAGTACTTC.